Listed below are T cell receptor beta chains from one sample, sequenced in a study of blood T cell repertoires in COVID-19. Clones were read by immunoSEQ multiplex PCR, and TCRdb kept only the in-frame ones, dropping some. The data contain 250,000 or so clones, 80% to 85% of them singletons. The sample taken for sequencing was peripheral blood. The receptors were sampled from a woman aged 40 to 50 who had recovered from COVID-19. Both conserved end residues are part of each CDR3. The order of the fields is J gene, V gene, D gene, clone size, CDR3 DNA, CDR3 protein. The D gene is left open where the match is weak. Clone size is not always given. Where it is, it says once, few, many or a class for expanded clones.

>TRBJ2-6|TRBV6-5|.|.
TGTGCCAGCAGTCAACAATTCTCTGGGGCCAACGTCCTGACTTTC
CASSQQFSGANVLTF
>TRBJ1-2|TRBV28|.|.
TGTGCCAGCAGTTTATCGCGGAGGGTCAACTATGGCTACACCTTC
CASSLSRRVNYGYTF
>TRBJ2-7|TRBV2|TRBD1|.
TGTGCCAGCTGTACGTGGGGACAGGGCTACGAGCAGTACTTC
CASCTWGQGYEQYF
>TRBJ2-5|TRBV7-2|.|.
TGTGCCAGCAGCTTTTCGGGGGAGACCCAGTACTTC
CASSFSGETQYF
>TRBJ2-2|TRBV6-5|TRBD1|.
TGTGCCAGCAGTCACAGGGGGCTGAACACCGGGGAGCTGTTTTTT
CASSHRGLNTGELFF
>TRBJ1-2|TRBV7-2|TRBD1|.
TGTGCCAGCAGCTACTTACAGGGGCTGGAGGGCTACACCTTC
CASSYLQGLEGYTF
>TRBJ1-6|TRBV7-9|TRBD1|.
TGTGCCAGCAGCCAGACAGGGCGGAATTCACCCCTCCACTTT
CASSQTGRNSPLHF
>TRBJ2-3|TRBV5-4|TRBD1|few
TGTGCCAGCAGCTTGGGCCAGGGGGGCACAGATACGCAGTATTTT
CASSLGQGGTDTQYF
>TRBJ1-2|TRBV7-3|.|.
TGTGCCAGCAGCAGCGGGGACCTGCGGGGGTTGGGTGGCTACACCTTC
CASSSGDLRGLGGYTF
>TRBJ1-4|TRBV6-1|.|few
TGTGCCAGCAGTGAATTTTGGGGAGATGAAAAACTGTTTTTT
CASSEFWGDEKLFF
>TRBJ1-3|TRBV30|.|many
TGTGCCTGGAGTACAGGGCGCCAAGGGGCCATATATTTT
CAWSTGRQGAIYF